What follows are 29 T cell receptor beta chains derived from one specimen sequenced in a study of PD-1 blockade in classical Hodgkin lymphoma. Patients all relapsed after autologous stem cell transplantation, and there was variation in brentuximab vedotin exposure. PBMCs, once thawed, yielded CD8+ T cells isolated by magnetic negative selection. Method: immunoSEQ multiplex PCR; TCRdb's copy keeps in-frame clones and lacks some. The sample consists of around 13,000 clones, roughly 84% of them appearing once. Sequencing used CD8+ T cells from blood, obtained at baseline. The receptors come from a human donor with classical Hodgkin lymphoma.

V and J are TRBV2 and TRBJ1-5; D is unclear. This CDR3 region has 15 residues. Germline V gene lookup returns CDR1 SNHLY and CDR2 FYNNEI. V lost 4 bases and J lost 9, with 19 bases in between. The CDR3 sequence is CASSAVDTSFGPQHF. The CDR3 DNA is TGTGCCAGCAGTGCCGTTGACACGAGCTTCGGGCCCCAGCATTTT.

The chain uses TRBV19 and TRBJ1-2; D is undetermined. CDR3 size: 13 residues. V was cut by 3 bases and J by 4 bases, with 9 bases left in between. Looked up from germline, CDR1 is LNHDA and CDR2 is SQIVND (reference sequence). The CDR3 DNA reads TGTGCCAGTAGTATGGCAGCATCCTATGGCTACACCTTC. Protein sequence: CASSMAASYGYTF. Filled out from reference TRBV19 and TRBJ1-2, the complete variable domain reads DGGITQSPKYLFRKEGQNVTLSCEQNLNHDAMYWYRQDPGQGLRLIYYSQIVNDFQKGDIAEGYSVSREKKESFPLTVTSAQKNPTAFYLCASSMAASYGYTFGSGTRLTVV.

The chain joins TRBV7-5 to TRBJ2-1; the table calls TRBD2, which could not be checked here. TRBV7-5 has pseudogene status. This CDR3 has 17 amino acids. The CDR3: CARSLDYASGGYNEQFF. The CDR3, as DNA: TGTGCCAGAAGCTTAGACTACGCTAGCGGGGGTTACAATGAGCAGTTCTTC.

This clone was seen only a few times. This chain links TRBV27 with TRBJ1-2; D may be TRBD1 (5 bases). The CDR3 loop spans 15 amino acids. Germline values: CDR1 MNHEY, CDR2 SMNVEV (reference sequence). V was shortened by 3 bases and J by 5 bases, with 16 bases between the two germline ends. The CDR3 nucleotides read TGTGCCAGCAGTTTTTCGGCCGGGACGGATTATGGCTACACCTTC. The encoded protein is CASSFSAGTDYGYTF.

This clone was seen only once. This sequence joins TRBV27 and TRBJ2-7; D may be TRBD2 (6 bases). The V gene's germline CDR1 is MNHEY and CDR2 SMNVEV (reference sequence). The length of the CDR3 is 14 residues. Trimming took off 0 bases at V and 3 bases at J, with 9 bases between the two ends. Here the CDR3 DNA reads TGTGCCAGCAGTTTATCAAGGGGAGGCTACGAGCAGTACTTC. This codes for CASSLSRGGYEQYF.

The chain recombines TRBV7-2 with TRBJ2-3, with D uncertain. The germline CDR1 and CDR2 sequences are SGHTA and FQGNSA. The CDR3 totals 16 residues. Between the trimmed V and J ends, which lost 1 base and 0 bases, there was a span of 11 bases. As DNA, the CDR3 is TGTGCCAGCAGCTTAGTTATAGGTGGCAGCACAGATACGCAGTATTTT. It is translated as CASSLVIGGSTDTQYF.

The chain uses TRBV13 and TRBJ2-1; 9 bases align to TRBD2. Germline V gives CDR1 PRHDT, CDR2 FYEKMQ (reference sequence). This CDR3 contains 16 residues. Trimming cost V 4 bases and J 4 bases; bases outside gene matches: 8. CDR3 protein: CASSWWPSGAYNEQFF. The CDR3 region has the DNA TGTGCCAGCAGCTGGTGGCCTAGCGGGGCTTACAATGAGCAGTTCTTC.

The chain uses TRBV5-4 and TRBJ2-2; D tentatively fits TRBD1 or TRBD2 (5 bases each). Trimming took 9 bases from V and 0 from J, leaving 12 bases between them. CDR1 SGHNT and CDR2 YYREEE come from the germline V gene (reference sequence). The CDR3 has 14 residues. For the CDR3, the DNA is TGTGCCACTAAAGAGGGGCCGAACACCGGGGAGCTGTTTTTT. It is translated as CATKEGPNTGELFF. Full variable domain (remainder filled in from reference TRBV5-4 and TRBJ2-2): ETGVTQSPTHLIKTRGQQVTLRCSSQSGHNTVSWYQQALGQGPQFIFQYYREEENGRGNFPPRFSGLQFPNYSSELNVNALELDDSALYLCATKEGPNTGELFFGEGSRLTVL.

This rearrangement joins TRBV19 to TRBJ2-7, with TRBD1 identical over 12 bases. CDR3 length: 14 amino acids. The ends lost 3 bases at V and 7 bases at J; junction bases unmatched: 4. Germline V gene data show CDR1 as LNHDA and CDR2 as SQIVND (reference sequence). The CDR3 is CASSMGQGAYEQYF. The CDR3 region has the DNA TGTGCCAGTAGTATGGGACAGGGGGCTTATGAGCAGTACTTC.

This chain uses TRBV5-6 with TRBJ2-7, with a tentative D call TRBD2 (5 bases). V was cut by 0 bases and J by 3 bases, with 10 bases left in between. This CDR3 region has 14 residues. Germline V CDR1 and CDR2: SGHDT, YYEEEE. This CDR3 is CASSLGGDFYEQYF. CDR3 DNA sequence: TGTGCCAGCAGCTTGGGGGGAGATTTCTACGAGCAGTACTTC.

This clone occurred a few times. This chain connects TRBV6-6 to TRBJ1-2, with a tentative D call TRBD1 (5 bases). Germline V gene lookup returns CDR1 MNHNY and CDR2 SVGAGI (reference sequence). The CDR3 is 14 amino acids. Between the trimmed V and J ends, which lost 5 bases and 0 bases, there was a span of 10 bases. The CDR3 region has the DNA TGTGCCAGCAGTCTTACAGGCACTAACTATGGCTACACCTTC. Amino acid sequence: CASSLTGTNYGYTF.

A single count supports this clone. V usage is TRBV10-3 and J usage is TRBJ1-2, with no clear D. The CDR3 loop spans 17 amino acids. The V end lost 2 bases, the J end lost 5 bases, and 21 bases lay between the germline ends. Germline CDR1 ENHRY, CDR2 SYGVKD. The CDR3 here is CAISEPTSGKGKYGYTF. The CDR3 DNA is TGTGCCATCAGTGAGCCCACGTCGGGCAAGGGAAAGTATGGCTACACCTTC.

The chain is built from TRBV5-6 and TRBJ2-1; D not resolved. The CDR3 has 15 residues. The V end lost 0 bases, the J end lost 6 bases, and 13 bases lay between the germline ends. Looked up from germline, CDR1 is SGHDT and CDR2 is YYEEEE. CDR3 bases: TGTGCCAGCAGCTTGGAAGGGTCGTGGAGCAATGAGCAGTTCTTC. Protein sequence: CASSLEGSWSNEQFF. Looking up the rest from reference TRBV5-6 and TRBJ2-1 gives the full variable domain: DAGVTQSPTHLIKTRGQQVTLRCSPKSGHDTVSWYQQALGQGPQFIFQYYEEEERQRGNFPDRFSGHQFPNYSSELNVNALLLGDSALYLCASSLEGSWSNEQFFGPGTRLTVL.

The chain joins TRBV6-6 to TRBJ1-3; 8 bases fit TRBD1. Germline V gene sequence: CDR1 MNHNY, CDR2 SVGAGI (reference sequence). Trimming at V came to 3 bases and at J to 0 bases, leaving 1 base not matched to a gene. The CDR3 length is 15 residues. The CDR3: CASSYTGGSGNTIYF. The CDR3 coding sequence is TGTGCCAGCAGTTATACAGGGGGCTCTGGAAACACCATATATTTT.

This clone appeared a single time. CDR3 coding DNA: TGTGCCAGCAGCTTTCAGCGGGGGCCCGGGGAGCTGTTTTTT. Residues: CASSFQRGPGELFF. The chain is built from TRBV11-2 and TRBJ2-2; 8 bases align to TRBD2. Germline CDR1 reads SGHAT; CDR2 reads FQNNGV. V shed 3 bases, J shed 6 bases, and the junction held 3 bases outside the gene matches. The length of the CDR3 is 14 residues.

For the CDR3, the DNA is TGTGCCAGCGAGGGGGATATTAGTCAGCCCCAGCATTTT. This codes for CASEGDISQPQHF. The chain joins TRBV2 to TRBJ1-5, with a tentative D call TRBD1 (6 bases). Germline-derived CDR1 and CDR2 are SNHLY and FYNNEI. V gave up 8 bases and J gave up 6 bases, with 14 bases separating them. The CDR3 is made up of 13 amino acids.

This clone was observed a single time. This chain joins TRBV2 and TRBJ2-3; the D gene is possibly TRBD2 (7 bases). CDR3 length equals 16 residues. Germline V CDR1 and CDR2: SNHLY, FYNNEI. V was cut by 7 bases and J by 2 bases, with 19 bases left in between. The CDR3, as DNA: TGTGCCAGCAATCGCCCTGGGGGGGGCGTCACAGATACGCAGTATTTT. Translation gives CASNRPGGGVTDTQYF.

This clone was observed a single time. The CDR3 bases are TGTGCCAGCAGCATTGGGACAGGGGGAAAAGAGACCCAGTACTTC. Residues: CASSIGTGGKETQYF. The chain couples TRBV7-7 to TRBJ2-5, with 11 bases lining up with TRBD1. V was pared by 5 bases and J by 3 bases, with 5 bases of the junction left unmatched. CDR1 is SSHAT and CDR2 is FNYEAQ in the germline V gene (reference sequence). There are 15 residues in the CDR3. The entire variable domain, with the rest obtained from reference TRBV7-7 and TRBJ2-5, is as follows: GAGVSQSPRYKVTKRGQDVTLRCDPISSHATLYWYQQALGQGPEFLTYFNYEAQPDKSGLPSDRFSAERPEGSISTLTIQRTEQRDSAMYRCASSIGTGGKETQYFGPGTRLLVL.

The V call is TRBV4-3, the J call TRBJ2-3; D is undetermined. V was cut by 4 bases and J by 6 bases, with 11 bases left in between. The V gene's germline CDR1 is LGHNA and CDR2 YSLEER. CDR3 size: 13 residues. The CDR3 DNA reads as TGCGCCAGCAGCCCCCTACTGGCGGATACGCAGTATTTT. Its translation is CASSPLLADTQYF.

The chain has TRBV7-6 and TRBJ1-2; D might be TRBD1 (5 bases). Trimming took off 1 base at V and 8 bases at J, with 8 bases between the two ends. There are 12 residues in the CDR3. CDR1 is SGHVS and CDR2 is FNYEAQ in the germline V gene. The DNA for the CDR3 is TGTGCCAGCAGCTTAGGCAGGGAGGGCTACACCTTC. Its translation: CASSLGREGYTF.

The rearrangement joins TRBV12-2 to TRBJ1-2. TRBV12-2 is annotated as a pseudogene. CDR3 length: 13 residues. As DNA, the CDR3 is TGTGCCGCTCGGGGCGCAAGCAACTATGGCTACACCTTC. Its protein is CAARGASNYGYTF.

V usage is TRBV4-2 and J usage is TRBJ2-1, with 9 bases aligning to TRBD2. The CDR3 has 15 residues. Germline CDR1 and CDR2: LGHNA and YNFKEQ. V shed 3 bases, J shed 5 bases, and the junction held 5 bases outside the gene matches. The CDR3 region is CASSHLAGGNNEQFF. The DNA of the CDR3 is TGTGCCAGCAGCCATCTGGCGGGGGGGAACAATGAGCAGTTCTTC.

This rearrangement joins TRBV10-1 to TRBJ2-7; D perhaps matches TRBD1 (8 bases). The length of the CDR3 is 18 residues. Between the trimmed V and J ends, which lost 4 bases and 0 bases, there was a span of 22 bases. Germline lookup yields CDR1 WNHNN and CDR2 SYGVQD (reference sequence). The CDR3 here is CASSGTLGGQGASYEQYF. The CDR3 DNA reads TGCGCCAGCAGTGGAACCCTGGGAGGGCAGGGGGCCTCCTACGAGCAGTACTTC.

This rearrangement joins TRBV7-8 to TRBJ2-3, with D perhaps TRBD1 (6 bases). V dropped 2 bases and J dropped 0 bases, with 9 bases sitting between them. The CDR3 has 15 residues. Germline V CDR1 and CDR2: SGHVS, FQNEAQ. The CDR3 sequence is CASSLFTGSTDTQYF. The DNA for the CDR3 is TGTGCCAGCAGCTTATTCACAGGGAGCACAGATACGCAGTATTTT.

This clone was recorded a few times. DNA for the CDR3: TGTGCCAGCAGTTACTCGGGGGGGAGCAATCAGCCCCAGCATTTT. Its translation is CASSYSGGSNQPQHF. The chain has TRBV6-5 and TRBJ1-5, with D possibly matching TRBD1 (5 bases). Trimming pared 0 bases from V and 1 base from J, leaving 7 bases between. Germline V lookup: CDR1 MNHEY, CDR2 SVGAGI. The CDR3 spans 15 residues.

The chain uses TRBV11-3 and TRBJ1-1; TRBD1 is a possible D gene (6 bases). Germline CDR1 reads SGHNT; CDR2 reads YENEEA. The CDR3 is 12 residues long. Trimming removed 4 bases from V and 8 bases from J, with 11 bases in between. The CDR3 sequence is CASSSLGTEAFF. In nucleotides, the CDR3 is TGTGCCAGCAGCTCCCTCGGGACAGAAGCTTTCTTT.

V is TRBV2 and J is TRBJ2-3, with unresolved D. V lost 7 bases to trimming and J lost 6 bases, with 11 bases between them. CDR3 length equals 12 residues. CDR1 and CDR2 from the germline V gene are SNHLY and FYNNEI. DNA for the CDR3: TGTGCCAGCAACCAAGCCGCCGATACGCAGTATTTT. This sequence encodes CASNQAADTQYF.

CDR3 coding DNA: TGTGCCAGTACCCCGACAGGTCCCTACAATGAGCAGTTCTTC. It translates to CASTPTGPYNEQFF. This chain connects TRBV19 to TRBJ2-1; TRBD1 is a possible D gene (6 bases). V shed 7 bases and J shed 2 bases, with 12 bases lying between them. This CDR3 region has 14 residues. Germline V gene sequence: CDR1 LNHDA, CDR2 SQIVND (reference sequence).

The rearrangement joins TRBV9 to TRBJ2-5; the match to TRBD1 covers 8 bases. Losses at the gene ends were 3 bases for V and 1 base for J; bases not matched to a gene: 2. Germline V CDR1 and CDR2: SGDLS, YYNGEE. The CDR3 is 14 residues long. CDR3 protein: CASSDGQGQETQYF. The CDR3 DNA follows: TGTGCCAGCAGCGACGGACAGGGCCAAGAGACCCAGTACTTC. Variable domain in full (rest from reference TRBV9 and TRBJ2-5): DSGVTQTPKHLITATGQRVTLRCSPRSGDLSVYWYQQSLDQGLQFLIQYYNGEERAKGNILERFSAQQFPDLHSELNLSSLELGDSALYFCASSDGQGQETQYFGPGTRLLVL.